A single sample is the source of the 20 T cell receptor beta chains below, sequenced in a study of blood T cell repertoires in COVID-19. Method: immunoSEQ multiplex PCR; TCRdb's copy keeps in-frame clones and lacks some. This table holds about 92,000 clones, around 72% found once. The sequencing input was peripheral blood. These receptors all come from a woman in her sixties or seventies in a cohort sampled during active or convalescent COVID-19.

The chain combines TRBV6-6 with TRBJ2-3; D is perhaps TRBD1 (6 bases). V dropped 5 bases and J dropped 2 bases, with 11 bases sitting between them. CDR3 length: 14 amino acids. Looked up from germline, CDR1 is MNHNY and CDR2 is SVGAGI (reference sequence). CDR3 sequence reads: CASSNRDPTDTQYF. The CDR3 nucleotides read TGTGCCAGCAGTAACAGGGACCCCACAGATACGCAGTATTTT.

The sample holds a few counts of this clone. In DNA, the CDR3 is TGTGCCAGCAGCTCCACCCCCGCGGGGGGAAGTGAGCAGTTCTTC. Amino acids: CASSSTPAGGSEQFF. The chain uses TRBV11-3 and TRBJ2-1; TRBD2 matches at 8 bases. The CDR3 is 15 residues long. J lost 9 bases, V lost 4 bases, and 11 bases had no gene match. From germline, CDR1 is SGHNT and CDR2 YENEEA.

In DNA, the CDR3 is TGCAGCGTTGGCCCACAGGGCCGAGGGGGCGAGCAGTACTTC. It codes for CSVGPQGRGGEQYF. V gene TRBV29-1 combines with J gene TRBJ2-7; maybe TRBD1 (6 bases). V lost 4 bases, J lost 6 bases, and 19 bases lay in between. CDR3 length: 14 residues. CDR1 and CDR2 (germline): SQVTM, ANQGSEA.

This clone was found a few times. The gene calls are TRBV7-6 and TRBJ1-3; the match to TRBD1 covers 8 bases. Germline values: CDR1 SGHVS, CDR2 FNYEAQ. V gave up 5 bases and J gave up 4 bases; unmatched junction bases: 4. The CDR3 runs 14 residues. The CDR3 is CASSTRDRGNTIYF. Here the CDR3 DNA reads TGTGCCAGCAGCACCCGGGACAGGGGAAACACCATATATTTT.

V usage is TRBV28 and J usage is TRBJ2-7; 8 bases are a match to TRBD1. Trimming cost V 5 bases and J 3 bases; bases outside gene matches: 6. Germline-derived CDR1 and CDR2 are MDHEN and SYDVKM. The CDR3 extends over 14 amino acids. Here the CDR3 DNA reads TGTGCCAGCAGTAACGGACAGGGCCGCTACGAGCAGTACTTC. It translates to CASSNGQGRYEQYF. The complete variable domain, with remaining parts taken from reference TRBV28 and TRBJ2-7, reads DVKVTQSSRYLVKRTGEKVFLECVQDMDHENMFWYRQDPGLGLRLIYFSYDVKMKEKGDIPEGYSVSREKKERFSLILESASTNQTSMYLCASSNGQGRYEQYFGPGTRLTVT.

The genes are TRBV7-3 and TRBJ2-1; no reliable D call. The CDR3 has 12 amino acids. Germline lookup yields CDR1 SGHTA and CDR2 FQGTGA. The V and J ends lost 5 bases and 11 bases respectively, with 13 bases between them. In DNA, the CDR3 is TGTGCCAGCAGCAACAACCCTGATAAGCAGTTCTTC. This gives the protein CASSNNPDKQFF.

CDR3 in amino acids: CASSPIGGSSTDTQYF. The CDR3, as DNA: TGTGCCAGCAGCCCAATTGGGGGGTCTAGCACAGATACGCAGTATTTT. The chain links TRBV7-2 to TRBJ2-3; possibly TRBD2 for D (6 bases). The germline V gene has CDR1 SGHTA and CDR2 FQGNSA. V was trimmed by 5 bases and J by 0 bases, leaving 15 bases between them. The CDR3 sequence is 16 residues long.

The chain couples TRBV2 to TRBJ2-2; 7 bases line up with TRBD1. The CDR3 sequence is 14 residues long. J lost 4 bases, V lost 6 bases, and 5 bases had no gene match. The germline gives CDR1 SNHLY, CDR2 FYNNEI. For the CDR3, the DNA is TGTGCCAGCAGAGGGGGCCGGGTCACCGGGGAGCTGTTTTTT. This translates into CASRGGRVTGELFF.

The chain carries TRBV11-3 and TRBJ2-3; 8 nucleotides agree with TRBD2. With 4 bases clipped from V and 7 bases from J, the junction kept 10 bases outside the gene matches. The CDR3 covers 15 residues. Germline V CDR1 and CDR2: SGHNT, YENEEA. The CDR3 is CASSSGTSLGNTQYF. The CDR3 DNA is TGTGCCAGCAGCTCCGGGACTAGTTTAGGGAATACGCAGTATTTT.

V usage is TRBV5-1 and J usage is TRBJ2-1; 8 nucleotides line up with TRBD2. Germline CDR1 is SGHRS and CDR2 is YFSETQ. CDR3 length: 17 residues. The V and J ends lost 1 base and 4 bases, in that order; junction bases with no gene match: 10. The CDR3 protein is CASSLFAAGGKYNEQFF. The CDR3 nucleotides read TGCGCCAGCAGCTTGTTCGCTGCGGGGGGAAAGTACAATGAGCAGTTCTTC.

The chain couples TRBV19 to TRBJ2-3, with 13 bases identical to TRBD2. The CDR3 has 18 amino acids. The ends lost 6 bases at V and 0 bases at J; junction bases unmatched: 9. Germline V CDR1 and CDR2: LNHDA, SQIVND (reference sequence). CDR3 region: CASRPRLAGGPSTDTQYF. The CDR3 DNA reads TGTGCCAGTAGACCACGACTAGCGGGGGGCCCGAGCACAGATACGCAGTATTTT. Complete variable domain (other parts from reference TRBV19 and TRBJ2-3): DGGITQSPKYLFRKEGQNVTLSCEQNLNHDAMYWYRQDPGQGLRLIYYSQIVNDFQKGDIAEGYSVSREKKESFPLTVTSAQKNPTAFYLCASRPRLAGGPSTDTQYFGPGTRLTVL.

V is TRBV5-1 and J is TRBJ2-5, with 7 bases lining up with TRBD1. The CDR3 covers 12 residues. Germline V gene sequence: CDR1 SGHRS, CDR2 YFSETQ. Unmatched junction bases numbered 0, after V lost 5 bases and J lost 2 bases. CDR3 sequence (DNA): TGCGCCAGCAGACAGGGGCAAGAGACCCAGTACTTC. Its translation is CASRQGQETQYF.

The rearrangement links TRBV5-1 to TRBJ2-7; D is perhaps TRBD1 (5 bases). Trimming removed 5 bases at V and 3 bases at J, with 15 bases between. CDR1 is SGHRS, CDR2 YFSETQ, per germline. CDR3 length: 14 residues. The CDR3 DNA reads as TGCGCCAGCAGTCGGGCAGGGATTTACTACGAGCAGTACTTC. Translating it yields CASSRAGIYYEQYF.

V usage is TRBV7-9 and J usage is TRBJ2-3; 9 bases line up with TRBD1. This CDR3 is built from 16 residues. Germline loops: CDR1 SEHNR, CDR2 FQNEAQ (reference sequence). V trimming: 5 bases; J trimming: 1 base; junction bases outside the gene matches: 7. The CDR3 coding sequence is TGTGCCAGCAGCCCCAGGACAGGGGAGGGCACAGATACGCAGTATTTT. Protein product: CASSPRTGEGTDTQYF.

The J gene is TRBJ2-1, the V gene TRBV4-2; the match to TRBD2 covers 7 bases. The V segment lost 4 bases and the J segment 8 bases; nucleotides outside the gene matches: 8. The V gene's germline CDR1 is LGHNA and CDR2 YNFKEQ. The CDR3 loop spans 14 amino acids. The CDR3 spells CASSRMSGVYEQFF. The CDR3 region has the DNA TGTGCCAGCAGCCGCATGAGCGGGGTGTATGAGCAGTTCTTC.

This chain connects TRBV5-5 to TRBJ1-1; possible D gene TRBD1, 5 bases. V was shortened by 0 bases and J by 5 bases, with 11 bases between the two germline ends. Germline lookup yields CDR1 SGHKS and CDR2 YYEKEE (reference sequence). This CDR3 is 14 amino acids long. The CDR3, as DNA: TGTGCCAGCAGCTTGGATGGGGGGAGGACTGAAGCTTTCTTT. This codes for CASSLDGGRTEAFF.

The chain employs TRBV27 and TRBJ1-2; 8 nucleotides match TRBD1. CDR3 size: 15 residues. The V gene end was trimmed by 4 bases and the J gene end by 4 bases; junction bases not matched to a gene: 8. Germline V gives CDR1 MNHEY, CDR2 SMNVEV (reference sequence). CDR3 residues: CASSSGQGFSYGYTF. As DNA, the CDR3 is TGTGCCAGCAGTTCAGGACAGGGTTTCAGCTATGGCTACACCTTC.

The CDR3 coding sequence is TGCGCCAGCAGCGTTACAGGGGGCTTGTACACTGAAGCTTTCTTT. Residues: CASSVTGGLYTEAFF. The chain joins TRBV5-1 to TRBJ1-1; 9 positions agree with TRBD1. The CDR3 spans 15 residues. V gave up 4 bases and J gave up 3 bases; unmatched junction bases: 7. CDR1 is SGHRS, CDR2 YFSETQ, per germline.

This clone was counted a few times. CDR3 nucleotides: TGTGCCAGCAGTGACTCCCGACAGAGACTTAATGAAAAACTGTTTTTT. This gives the protein CASSDSRQRLNEKLFF. The chain employs TRBV6-4 and TRBJ1-4; possible D gene TRBD1, 5 bases. Germline CDR1 reads MRHNA; CDR2 reads SNTAGT. CDR3 size: 16 residues. The V end lost 0 bases, the J end lost 4 bases, and 12 bases lay between the germline ends.

The CDR3 loop reads CASSQDPGETQYF. The CDR3 DNA reads TGTGCCAGCAGCCAGGACCCGGGGGAGACCCAGTACTTC. The rearrangement uses TRBV3-1 (or the pseudogene TRBV3-2) and TRBJ2-5; possible D gene TRBD2, 5 bases. CDR1 is LGHDT, CDR2 YNNKEL, per germline (reference sequence). The germline V and J ends were trimmed by 3 bases and 5 bases, with 10 bases remaining between them. The CDR3 has 13 amino acids.